The 3 T cell receptor beta chains in this list originate from one sample, sequenced in a study of PD-L1 blockade in urothelial cancer. Noted time point: pretreatment peripheral blood. Clones were sequenced by immunoSEQ multiplex PCR, and TCRdb holds only the in-frame ones, with some missing. This sample yields about 47,000 clones, of which approximately 80% are seen a single time; around 15% belongs to the top ten. The sequenced sample was PBMCs, obtained around atezolizumab (anti-PD-L1) treatment. Receptors were obtained from a man in his sixties with urothelial cancer.

This sequence joins TRBV6-5 and TRBJ2-2; TRBD2 agrees at 10 bases. CDR3 length: 15 amino acids. Trimming cost V 6 bases and J 4 bases; bases outside gene matches: 5. The germline V gene has CDR1 MNHEY and CDR2 SVGAGI. The CDR3 sequence: CASRAGLALTGELFF. CDR3 nucleotides: TGTGCCAGCAGGGCGGGACTAGCGCTCACCGGGGAGCTGTTTTTT.

The CDR3 nucleotides read TGTGCCAGCAGCTTCCAGGGGGCTAGGGGAGAGCAGTTCTTC. Residues: CASSFQGARGEQFF. The genes are TRBV9 and TRBJ2-1; TRBD1 agrees at 8 bases. This CDR3 is built from 14 residues. V trimming: 4 bases; J trimming: 10 bases; junction bases outside the gene matches: 10. Germline lookup yields CDR1 SGDLS and CDR2 YYNGEE.

The rearrangement uses TRBV6-5 and TRBJ2-7; TRBD2 matches at 11 bases. Germline CDR1 is MNHEY and CDR2 is SVGAGI. The CDR3 is made up of 14 amino acids. J gave up 3 bases and V 6 bases, and 4 bases lay outside the gene matches. The CDR3 loop is CASRMTSGVYEQYF. Here the CDR3 DNA reads TGTGCCAGCAGAATGACTAGCGGGGTCTACGAGCAGTACTTC.